This TCR beta chain is from a study of blood T cell repertoires in COVID-19 (dated by TCRdb to about 2020). General notes on the study: Samples from collaborators originated in the United States, Italy and Spain and spanned both the acute and convalescent phases of COVID-19. The prospective study material was composed of cDNA or gDNA derived from T cells, B-cell-depleted T cells, or PBMCs. Subjects who had been exposed to COVID-19, were actively infected with it, or had recovered from it provided the deeply sampled blood TCRbeta repertoires that made up the dataset. The repertoires were released in a freely available public database intended as a resource for research on the immune response to SARS-CoV-2. Samples were obtained from the ongoing ImmuneRACE study (first 160 participants) and from about 1,300 subjects provided by 6 global collaborators. A de-identified subject ID, COVID-19 status, age in years and sex were almost always included in the sample metadata. Where HLA class I and class II types were available, the types were taken from metadata supplied by the sample provider, not from assay-based typing.

Between the V and J ends, shortened by 6 bases and 8 bases respectively, the junction contains 14 bases. The CDR3, from cysteine to phenylalanine, totals 13 residues. Only the CDR3 region is kept as DNA, spanning 39 bases read in frame from base 1. From the germline V gene, CDR1 is SNHLY and CDR2 is FYNNEI. Each collaborating institution followed its own protocols to collect whole blood in K2EDTA tubes. For TCRbeta analysis, collaborators shipped samples as frozen whole blood, isolated PBMCs, or DNA extracted from either of those sample types. Comment on this clone: Its antigen is not yet known. The sample holds no much larger clone one base away, and base qualities are not on file.

The full study reports these points: How much clinical and demographic metadata was included differed by source and by participant, and the metadata was provided uncurated.

TCRbeta CDR3 regions were amplified from genomic DNA by means of the immunoSEQ Assay, a bias-controlled multiplex PCR. In the original analysis: Within the assay, amplification of reference gene primers was used to estimate how many nucleated cells each sample contained. To quantify the absolute abundance of each unique TCRbeta CDR3 rearrangement, sequence reads were collapsed and filtered. For each sample, productive Simpson clonality was calculated by taking the square root of Simpson's diversity index across productive rearrangements. The immuneACCESS repertoire file appears here via TCRdb, limited to in-frame rearrangements. These files lack a portion of the clones; in checked studies, under half of the deficit traces to unresolved V genes, and the cause of the others is not known. That table is the source of V, J and clone size, and D and trimming were worked out from the DNA. For this sample there are some 130,000 clones; approximately 88% appear just once. The ten largest clonotypes hold about 2% of the sample.

The rearrangement joined TRBV2 to TRBJ2-1; the D segment could be TRBD2, given 5 matching bases. The receptor was derived from a man between 65 and 85 years old with active COVID-19. The material sequenced was peripheral blood. The DNA reads TGTGCCAGCAGGGACGGGGTGGAAGATGAGCAGTTCTTC. This translates into CASRDGVEDEQFF. Reference TRBV2 and TRBJ2-1 proteins supply the regions before and after the CDR3; the full variable domain is: EPEVTQTPSHQVTQMGQEVILRCVPISNHLYFYWYRQILGQKVEFLVSFYNNEISEKSEIFDDQFSVERPDGSNFTLKIRSTKLEDSAMYFCASRDGVEDEQFFGPGTRLTVL.